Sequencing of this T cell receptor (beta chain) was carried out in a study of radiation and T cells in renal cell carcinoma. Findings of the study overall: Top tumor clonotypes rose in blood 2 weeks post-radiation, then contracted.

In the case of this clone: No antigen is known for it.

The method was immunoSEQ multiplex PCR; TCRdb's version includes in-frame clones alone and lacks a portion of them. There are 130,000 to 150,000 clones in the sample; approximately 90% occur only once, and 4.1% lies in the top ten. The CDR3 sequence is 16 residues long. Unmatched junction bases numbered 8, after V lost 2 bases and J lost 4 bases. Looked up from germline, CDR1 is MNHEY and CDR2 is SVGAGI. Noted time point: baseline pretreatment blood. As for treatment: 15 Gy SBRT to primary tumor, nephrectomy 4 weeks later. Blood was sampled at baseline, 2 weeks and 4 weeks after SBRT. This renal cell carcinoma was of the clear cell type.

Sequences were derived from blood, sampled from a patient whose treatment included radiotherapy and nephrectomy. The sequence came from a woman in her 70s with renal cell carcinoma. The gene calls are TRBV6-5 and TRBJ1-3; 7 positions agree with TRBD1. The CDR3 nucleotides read TGTGCCAGCAGTTACAGGGAGGGGGCGCAAGGAAACACCATATATTTT. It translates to CASSYREGAQGNTIYF.